Shown below are 11 T cell receptor beta chains from a single sample sequenced in a study of shared clonotypes between healthy human individuals. The repertoire was sequenced with immunoSEQ multiplex PCR; TCRdb's copy has only in-frame clones and lacks some. The sample comprises 2 million to 2.5 million clones, just over 90% of which are singletons, and roughly 0.36% rests with the top ten. Sample: naive CD4+ T cells from PBMCs. Documented subset: CD45RA+ positively selected. The source is a man between 18 and 35 years old in good health. Some clones in this sample may be carry-over from other donors' samples.

The chain links TRBV9 to TRBJ2-3; D is undetermined. V lost 4 bases, J lost 1 base, and 10 bases lay in between. Germline CDR1 and CDR2: SGDLS and YYNGEE. CDR3 length equals 14 residues. The CDR3 here is CASSTQVGTDTQYF. The CDR3 nucleotides are TGTGCCAGCAGCACCCAAGTCGGCACAGATACGCAGTATTTT.

The gene calls are TRBV5-6 and TRBJ1-2; D possibly corresponds to TRBD1 (5 bases). The CDR3 runs 16 residues. Between the trimmed V and J ends, which lost 4 bases and 4 bases, there was a span of 20 bases. Germline CDR1 SGHDT, CDR2 YYEEEE. This CDR3 is CASSISTGGPSYGYTF. Written as DNA, the CDR3 is TGTGCCAGCAGCATCTCCACGGGGGGACCCAGCTATGGCTACACCTTC. The whole variable domain, remainder taken from reference TRBV5-6 and TRBJ1-2, is DAGVTQSPTHLIKTRGQQVTLRCSPKSGHDTVSWYQQALGQGPQFIFQYYEEEERQRGNFPDRFSGHQFPNYSSELNVNALLLGDSALYLCASSISTGGPSYGYTFGSGTRLTVV.

This sequence joins TRBV11-3 and TRBJ2-3; tentative D call: TRBD2 (5 bases). The CDR3 runs to 14 residues. CDR1 and CDR2 (germline): SGHNT, YENEEA. The germline V and J ends were trimmed by 8 bases and 4 bases, with 16 bases remaining between them. CDR3 protein: CASGRGHSSDTQYF. In DNA, the CDR3 is TGTGCCAGCGGCCGAGGGCACTCGTCAGATACGCAGTATTTT.

The chain links TRBV29-1 to TRBJ2-1, with 7 bases aligning to TRBD2. V lost 6 bases, J lost 0 bases, and 8 bases stayed unmatched. This CDR3 contains 15 residues. Germline lookup yields CDR1 SQVTM and CDR2 ANQGSEA. The CDR3 is CSVGGSGFSYNEQFF. The CDR3 DNA is TGCAGCGTGGGGGGTAGCGGGTTCTCCTACAATGAGCAGTTCTTC.

The chain joins TRBV2 to TRBJ1-5; D possibly corresponds to TRBD1 (5 bases). CDR3 size: 14 residues. The V end lost 0 bases, the J end lost 16 bases, and 19 bases lay between the germline ends. Germline CDR1 SNHLY, CDR2 FYNNEI. CDR3: CASSEALGTQGKHF. CDR3 sequence (DNA): TGTGCCAGCAGTGAAGCCCTAGGGACCCAAGGCAAACATTTT.

The table lists this clone with a few counts. The germline gene is not matched at one end of the junction; a read error may be the cause. This chain connects TRBV20-1 to TRBJ1-4; D unclear. CDR3 length: 10 amino acids. Looked up from germline, CDR1 is DFQATT and CDR2 is SNEGSKA (reference sequence). CDR3 coding DNA: TGCAGTGTTAGAGCCGAAAAACTGTTTTTT. Translating it yields CSVRAEKLFF.

The CDR3 is CASSLTGLNYGYTF. As DNA, the CDR3 is TGTGCCAGCAGCTTGACAGGCCTCAACTATGGCTACACCTTC. The chain combines TRBV5-5 with TRBJ1-2, with D perhaps matching TRBD1 (5 bases). The CDR3 has 14 amino acids. Trimming took off 1 base at V and 2 bases at J, with 9 bases between the two ends. Germline loops: CDR1 SGHKS, CDR2 YYEKEE (reference sequence).

The gene calls are TRBV27 and TRBJ2-1; tentatively, D is TRBD1 (5 bases). Trimming took 5 bases from V and 13 from J, leaving 15 bases between them. The CDR3 runs to 12 residues. The germline V gene encodes CDR1 MNHEY and CDR2 SMNVEV (reference sequence). The CDR3 nucleotides are TGTGCCAGCAGTCCCCTGGACGGACAACAGTTCTTC. It translates to CASSPLDGQQFF.

This chain joins TRBV27 and TRBJ2-3; 7 bases line up with TRBD1. This CDR3 has 21 amino acids. The trim removed 4 bases at V and 6 bases at J, leaving 28 bases unmatched. CDR1 and CDR2 (germline): MNHEY, SMNVEV (reference sequence). The CDR3 is CASSYRSTPLSDRQLMDTQYF. CDR3 sequence (DNA): TGTGCCAGCAGTTACCGCTCCACCCCTCTGTCGGACAGGCAATTGATGGATACGCAGTATTTT.

CDR3 in DNA: TGTGCCAGCTCACCACCGTTTGGGACAGGGCTGAACACTGAAGCTTTCTTT. Translated, it gives CASSPPFGTGLNTEAFF. J is TRBJ1-1 and V is TRBV18; 9 bases agree with TRBD1. Germline V gene lookup returns CDR1 KGHSH and CDR2 LQKENI. The CDR3 consists of 17 residues. V lost 0 bases and J lost 0; bases outside the gene matches: 5. The whole variable domain, filled in from reference TRBV18 and TRBJ1-1, reads NAGVMQNPRHLVRRRGQEARLRCSPMKGHSHVYWYRQLPEEGLKFMVYLQKENIIDESGMPKERFSAEFPKEGPSILRIQQVVRGDSAAYFCASSPPFGTGLNTEAFFGQGTRLTVV.

This clone was counted a single time. This chain links TRBV19 with TRBJ1-5, with D tentatively TRBD1 (6 bases). V lost 5 bases to trimming and J lost 3 bases, with 20 bases between them. This CDR3 contains 17 residues. Germline V CDR1 and CDR2: LNHDA, SQIVND (reference sequence). CDR3 coding DNA: TGTGCCAGTAGTGCACTTACAGGGAGGGGCCTCAATCAGCCCCAGCATTTT. Translation gives CASSALTGRGLNQPQHF.